This T cell receptor beta chain is from a study of T cells after posttransplantation cyclophosphamide (dated by TCRdb to between 2015 and 2016). Turning to the overall study: T cell repertoire reconstitution was tracked by TRB sequencing after myeloablative bone marrow transplantation in which posttransplantation cyclophosphamide was used as GVHD prophylaxis. Antigen receptor sequencing was done on samples from a few dozen PTCy-treated patients and from under 20 related bone marrow donors of those patients. In 3 patients, TRB sequencing was also performed on up to 3 more blood samples taken 2 to 5.2 years after transplant, and in a handful of patients, pretransplant blood was also TRB-sequenced. Blood from every one of the 30 to 35 PTCy patients who had 1-year posttransplant specimens underwent TRB sequencing. TRA and TRB clonality were tightly correlated in roughly ten samples, so subsequent TCR analyses focused on TRB only. Public TRB sequences were searched against a database of over 3,000 sequences associated with responses to pathogens, tumor antigens, self-antigens and alloantigens. The investigation overall reported the following: The TRB repertoires of T cells infiltrating skin or GI tract showed only limited overlap with the TRB repertoires of T cells in blood. Across 45 patients, recipient CMV seropositivity and CMV reactivation were highly associated with TRB clonality; PTCy diversity was similar to CNI/methotrexate controls. At 1-2 months, donor-recipient similarity was low but rose over the first year, and the later blood repertoires were often dominated by donor CD8+ memory clones.

This specimen's treatment or condition label, interpreted: high-dose cyclophosphamide on days +3 and +4 as single-agent GVHD prophylaxis. Busulfan and fludarabine conditioning, a related or unrelated marrow graft, and cyclophosphamide on days +3 and +4 were given to PTCy patients. PTCy-treated patients were drawn from a prospective multi-institutional clinical trial. Mononuclear cells from peripheral blood and bone marrow were separated by Ficoll-Hypaque density centrifugation and then cryopreserved. CD4+ and CD8+ T cells, including naive and memory subsets, were sorted by FACS using a FACSAria II. The cysteine opens and the phenylalanine closes a CDR3 of 15 amino acids. Of the read, only the CDR3 DNA is kept; its 45 bases are in frame from base 1. Reading the germline V gene gives CDR1 MNHNS and CDR2 SASEGT. Trimmed from V: 10 bases; trimmed from J: 1 base; junction bases lacking a gene match: 9.

Regarding this clone: The target of this receptor is not known. Base qualities are not provided; no much larger clone lies one nucleotide away.

Genomic DNA was used for TRB sequencing, which was performed with the immunoSEQ assay at survey resolution or with the hsTCRB kit. Processing in the source paper ran as follows. The immunoSEQ software was used for initial read processing, and the LymphoSeq R package was used for repertoire analyses. Clonality was computed as 1 minus normalized Shannon entropy; Gini coefficient was also calculated for each TRB dataset. To infer phenotypes in unsorted samples, TRB sequences from sorted subsets of the recipient or donor were mapped onto the unsorted samples of the same recipient. TCRdb holds this immuneACCESS table with in-frame rearrangements only. Some clones are missing; in checked studies, unresolved V genes explain under half, and the rest has no known cause. That table furnishes V, J and clone size, whereas the DNA furnished D and trimming. The sample table contains 35,000 to 40,000 clones; only one count was recorded for roughly 73% of them. About 8% of the sample belongs to the ten largest clones.

The chain links TRBV6-1 with TRBJ2-1; 8 bases in between match TRBD1. This TCR was recovered from a female patient in her forties or fifties who received an allogeneic stem cell transplant from a related donor, was CMV-positive, and had no GVHD. Some T cells present after a transplant may be cells of the graft donor. The source material was CD4+ T cells sorted from blood, sampled approximately 1,900 days after a stem cell transplant with posttransplant cyclophosphamide. The CDR3 amino acid sequence is: CATRQGISSYNEQFF. The DNA sequence reads TGTGCCACCAGACAGGGGATTTCGTCCTACAATGAGCAGTTCTTC.